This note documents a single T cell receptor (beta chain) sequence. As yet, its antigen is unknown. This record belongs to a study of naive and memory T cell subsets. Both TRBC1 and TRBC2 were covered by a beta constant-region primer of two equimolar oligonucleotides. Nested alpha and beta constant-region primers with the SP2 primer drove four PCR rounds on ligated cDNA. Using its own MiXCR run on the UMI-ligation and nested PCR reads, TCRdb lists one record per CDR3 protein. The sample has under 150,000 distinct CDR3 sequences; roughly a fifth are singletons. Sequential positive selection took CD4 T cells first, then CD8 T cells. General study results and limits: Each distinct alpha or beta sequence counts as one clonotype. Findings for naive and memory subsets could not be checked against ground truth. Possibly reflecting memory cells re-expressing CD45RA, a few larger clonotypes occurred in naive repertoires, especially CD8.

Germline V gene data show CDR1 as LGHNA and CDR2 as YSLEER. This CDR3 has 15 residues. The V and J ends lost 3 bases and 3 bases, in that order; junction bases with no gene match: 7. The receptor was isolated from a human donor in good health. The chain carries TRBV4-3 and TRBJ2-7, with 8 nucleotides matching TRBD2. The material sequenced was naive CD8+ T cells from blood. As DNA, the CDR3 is TGCGCCAGCAGCCAGACGACTAGCGATTTCTACGAGCAGTACTTC. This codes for CASSQTTSDFYEQYF.